This T cell receptor beta chain is drawn from a study of PD-L1 blockade in urothelial cancer. Whole-study context: Blood was subjected to analysis at 3 weeks (second dose) and 6 weeks following treatment start. Median blood clonality was roughly 0.087, with tens of thousands of unique TCRs.

Sequencing used immunoSEQ multiplex PCR; TCRdb keeps in-frame clones, though not all of them. This table has 85,000 to 90,000 clones, more than 85% appearing once. The CDR3 runs to 15 residues. Germline lookup yields CDR1 SGHTA and CDR2 FQGNSA. J was trimmed by 6 bases and V by 5 bases; bases with no gene match: 7. The rearrangement links TRBV7-2 to TRBJ2-7; TRBD2 matches at 13 bases. Here the sequenced sample was PBMCs, taken around atezolizumab (anti-PD-L1) treatment. This TCR came from a man between 60 and 75 years old with urothelial cancer. In nucleotides, the CDR3 is TGTGCCAGCAGCCCGGAACTAGCGGGAGGGGGCGAGCAGTACTTC. It yields the protein CASSPELAGGGEQYF.